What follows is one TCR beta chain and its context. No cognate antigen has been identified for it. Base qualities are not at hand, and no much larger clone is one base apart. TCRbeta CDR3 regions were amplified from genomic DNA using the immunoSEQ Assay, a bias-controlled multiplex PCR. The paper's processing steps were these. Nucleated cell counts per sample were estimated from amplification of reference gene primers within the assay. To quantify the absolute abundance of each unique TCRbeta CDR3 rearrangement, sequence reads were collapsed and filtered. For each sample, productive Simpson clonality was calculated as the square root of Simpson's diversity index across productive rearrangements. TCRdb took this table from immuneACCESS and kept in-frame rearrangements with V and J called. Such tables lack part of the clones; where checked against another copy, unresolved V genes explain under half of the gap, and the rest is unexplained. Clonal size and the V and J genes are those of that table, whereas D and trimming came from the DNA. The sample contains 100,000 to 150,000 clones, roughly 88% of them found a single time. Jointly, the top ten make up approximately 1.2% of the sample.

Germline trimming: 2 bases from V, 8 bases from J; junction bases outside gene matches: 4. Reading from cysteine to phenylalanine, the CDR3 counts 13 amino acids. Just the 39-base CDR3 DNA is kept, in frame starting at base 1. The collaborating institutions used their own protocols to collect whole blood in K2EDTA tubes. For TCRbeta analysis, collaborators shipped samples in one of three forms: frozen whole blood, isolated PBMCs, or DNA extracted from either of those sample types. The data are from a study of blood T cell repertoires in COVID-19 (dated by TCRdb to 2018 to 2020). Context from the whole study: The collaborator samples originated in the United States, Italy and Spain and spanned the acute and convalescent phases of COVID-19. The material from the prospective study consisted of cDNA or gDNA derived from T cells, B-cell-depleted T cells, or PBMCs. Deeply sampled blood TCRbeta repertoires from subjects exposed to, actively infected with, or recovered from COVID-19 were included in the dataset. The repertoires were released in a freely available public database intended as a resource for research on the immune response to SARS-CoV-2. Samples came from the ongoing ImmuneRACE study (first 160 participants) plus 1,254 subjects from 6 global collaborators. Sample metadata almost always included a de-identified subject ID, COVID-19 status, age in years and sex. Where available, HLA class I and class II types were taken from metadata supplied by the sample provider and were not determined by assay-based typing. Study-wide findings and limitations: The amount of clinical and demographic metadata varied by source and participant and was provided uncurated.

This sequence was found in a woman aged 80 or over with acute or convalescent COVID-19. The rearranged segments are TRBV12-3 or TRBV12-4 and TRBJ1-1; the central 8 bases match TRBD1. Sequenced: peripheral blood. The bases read TGTGCCAGCAGTTTAAGGGGGGACAGGGAAGCTTTCTTT. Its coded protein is CASSLRGDREAFF.